Shown below are 29 T cell receptor beta chains from a single sample sequenced in a study of blood T cell repertoires in COVID-19. This table comes from immunoSEQ multiplex PCR, and its TCRdb copy is limited to in-frame clones, with some not included. The sample consists of a few hundred thousand clones, approximately 89% of them appearing once. The material sequenced was peripheral blood. All receptors come from a woman aged 40 to 55 who had recovered from COVID-19.

This clone occurred a few times. This chain uses TRBV4-1 with TRBJ2-1; 10 bases are shared with TRBD2. Germline CDR1 MGHRA, CDR2 YSYEKL. The CDR3 covers 14 residues. With V trimmed by 1 base and J by 13 bases, 7 bases remained unmatched. The DNA of the CDR3 is TGCGCCAGCAGCCAAGTTCCTAGCGGGAGTCCCCAGTTCTTC. Translating it yields CASSQVPSGSPQFF.

The chain uses TRBV30 and TRBJ1-4; possible D gene TRBD1, 6 bases. CDR1 and CDR2 from the germline V gene are GTSNPN and SVGIG (reference sequence). The CDR3 contains 13 residues. Trimming took off 4 bases at V and 5 bases at J, with 11 bases between the two ends. This CDR3 is CAWTDRSNEKLFF. CDR3 in DNA: TGTGCCTGGACGGACAGAAGCAATGAAAAACTGTTTTTT.

This clone occurred once. J is TRBJ1-5 and V is TRBV3-1 (or the pseudogene TRBV3-2), with D possibly TRBD1 on 5 matching bases. The germline CDR1 and CDR2 sequences are LGHDT and YNNKEL (reference sequence). Trimming took off 1 base at V and 7 bases at J, with 8 bases between the two ends. The CDR3 totals 13 residues. CDR3 protein: CASSQGGRQPQHF. The CDR3 DNA reads as TGTGCCAGCAGCCAAGGGGGCAGGCAGCCCCAGCATTTT.

CDR3 nucleotide sequence: TGTGCCAGCAGCCCCGGGGGGCGCGAAACTGAAGCTTTCTTT. Protein product: CASSPGGRETEAFF. The chain couples TRBV28 to TRBJ1-1; D is possibly TRBD1 (6 bases). The CDR3 has 14 amino acids. Germline CDR1 MDHEN, CDR2 SYDVKM. V lost 6 bases and J 5 bases, leaving 16 bases between the germline ends.

This chain links TRBV5-8 with TRBJ2-7, with D perhaps matching TRBD2 (5 bases). In germline, CDR1 is SGHTS, CDR2 YDEGEE. Trimming left V 2 bases short and J 6 bases short, with 9 bases between. The CDR3 runs 12 residues. The CDR3 coding sequence is TGTGCCAGCAGCTTCTTGGCGGGCGAGCAGTACGTC. Amino acid sequence: CASSFLAGEQYV.

This clone was seen a few times. CDR3 sequence (DNA): TGTGCCAGCAGTGAAGTCCCCCCGCGGAATTCACCCCTCCACTTT. Translated: CASSEVPPRNSPLHF. The chain employs TRBV6-1 and TRBJ1-6; D is unclear. Trimming removed 1 base from V and 7 bases from J, with 11 bases in between. Germline V lookup: CDR1 MNHNS, CDR2 SASEGT. CDR3 length: 15 residues.

V usage is TRBV7-9 and J usage is TRBJ2-5; the match to TRBD2 covers 8 bases. CDR3 length: 13 amino acids. Germline V gene data show CDR1 as SEHNR and CDR2 as FQNEAQ (reference sequence). J was trimmed by 7 bases and V by 6 bases; bases with no gene match: 7. The CDR3 DNA sequence: TGTGCCAGCAGTCTAGCGGGCAGCGTGACCCAGTACTTC. This codes for CASSLAGSVTQYF.

The chain recombines TRBV30 with TRBJ1-2; the D is unclear. The germline V gene encodes CDR1 GTSNPN and CDR2 SVGIG (reference sequence). The CDR3 is 12 amino acids. Trimming cost V 3 bases and J 3 bases, with 8 bases left between them. In nucleotides, the CDR3 is TGTGCCTGGAGCGAGGTGGACTATGGCTACACCTTC. The encoded protein is CAWSEVDYGYTF.

The J gene is TRBJ2-5, the V gene TRBV5-1; D perhaps matches TRBD1 (7 bases). CDR3 length equals 14 residues. V lost 4 bases and J 1 base, leaving 11 bases between the germline ends. Germline V gives CDR1 SGHRS, CDR2 YFSETQ. For the CDR3, the DNA is TGCGCCAGCAGCCGGGGGACAGTCCAAGAGACCCAGTACTTC. Amino acid sequence: CASSRGTVQETQYF.

The rearrangement joins TRBV27 to TRBJ1-2; TRBD1 matches 7 bases. Germline CDR1 reads MNHEY; CDR2 reads SMNVEV (reference sequence). The CDR3 consists of 15 residues. Unmatched junction bases numbered 4, after V lost 3 bases and J lost 0 bases. The CDR3 DNA is TGTGCCAGCAGTTTCCAGGGGGGAGCTAACTATGGCTACACCTTC. Translated, it gives CASSFQGGANYGYTF.

This chain connects TRBV19 to TRBJ2-7, with D perhaps TRBD1 (6 bases). The CDR3 totals 16 residues. Per germline, CDR1 LNHDA and CDR2 SQIVND (reference sequence). Trimming left V 8 bases short and J 5 bases short, with 25 bases between. DNA of the CDR3: TGTGCCAGTCGGTTATCAGGGGAATCGTTTGATGACGAGCAGTACTTC. It codes for CASRLSGESFDDEQYF.

The chain links TRBV9 to TRBJ2-7; D unresolved. The CDR3 runs 14 residues. V was pared by 2 bases and J by 7 bases, with 16 bases between. Germline V lookup: CDR1 SGDLS, CDR2 YYNGEE. CDR3 residues: CASSVTDSAGEQYF. DNA of the CDR3: TGTGCCAGCAGCGTCACCGACTCCGCTGGAGAGCAGTACTTC.

The genes are TRBV28 and TRBJ1-1, with D possibly TRBD1 on 6 matching bases. Germline CDR1 is MDHEN and CDR2 is SYDVKM. The germline V and J ends were trimmed by 7 bases and 3 bases, with 21 bases remaining between them. This CDR3 comprises 16 residues. CDR3 protein: CASIPGPARGHTEAFF. In nucleotides, the CDR3 is TGTGCCAGCATCCCTGGTCCGGCCAGGGGACACACTGAAGCTTTCTTT.

The chain couples TRBV2 to TRBJ2-7; 9 nucleotides line up with TRBD2. The ends lost 6 bases at V and 0 bases at J; junction bases unmatched: 6. Germline V CDR1 and CDR2: SNHLY, FYNNEI. The CDR3 sequence is 15 residues long. The CDR3 spells CASRIDSGSSYEQYV. CDR3 sequence (DNA): TGTGCCAGCAGAATAGATAGCGGGAGCTCCTACGAGCAGTACGTC.

The V call is TRBV11-2, the J call TRBJ2-3; tentatively, D is TRBD2 (6 bases). Trimming stripped 4 bases from V and 0 bases from J, with 8 bases between. CDR3 length equals 14 residues. Germline V gene data show CDR1 as SGHAT and CDR2 as FQNNGV. In DNA form, the CDR3 reads TGTGCCAGCAGCTCCGGGACTAGCACAGATACGCAGTATTTT. Residues: CASSSGTSTDTQYF.

This CDR3 reads CASSQVESSYEQYF. DNA of the CDR3: TGTGCCAGCAGCCAAGTAGAGAGCTCCTACGAGCAGTACTTC. J is TRBJ2-7 and V is TRBV14; D gene ambiguous. This CDR3 is built from 14 residues. Germline CDR1 is SGHDN and CDR2 is FVKESK. Deletions cut 1 base from V and 0 bases from J, with 7 bases between.

This chain links TRBV19 with TRBJ1-6, with a tentative D call TRBD1 (5 bases). CDR1 is LNHDA and CDR2 is SQIVND in the germline V gene (reference sequence). This CDR3 comprises 13 residues. V was trimmed by 6 bases and J by 7 bases, leaving 10 bases between them. The CDR3 DNA sequence: TGTGCCAGTAGCAGACAGATGAATTCACCCCTCCACTTT. Translation: CASSRQMNSPLHF.

The chain couples TRBV6-2 or TRBV6-3 to TRBJ2-1, with TRBD2 matching over 13 bases. Per germline, CDR1 MNHEY and CDR2 SVGEGT. This CDR3 is built from 19 residues. V lost 6 bases to trimming and J lost 0 bases; unmatched junction nucleotides: 11. The CDR3: CASSTGLAGAESSYNEQFF. CDR3 nucleotides: TGTGCCAGCAGCACCGGACTAGCGGGAGCGGAGAGCTCCTACAATGAGCAGTTCTTC.

The chain employs TRBV5-5 and TRBJ1-2, with 8 bases identical to TRBD1. With V trimmed by 0 bases and J by 4 bases, 5 bases remained unmatched. Germline lookup yields CDR1 SGHKS and CDR2 YYEKEE (reference sequence). The length of the CDR3 is 15 residues. The CDR3 bases are TGTGCCAGCAGCTTGGTCCCAGGGGGCACCTATGGCTACACCTTC. Translating gives CASSLVPGGTYGYTF.

This clone was seen a single time. The chain is built from TRBV3-1 (or the pseudogene TRBV3-2) and TRBJ2-7, with a weak D call TRBD1 (6 bases). V was shortened by 0 bases and J by 3 bases, with 12 bases between the two germline ends. Germline CDR1 is LGHDT and CDR2 is YNNKEL (reference sequence). CDR3 length: 15 amino acids. The CDR3 region is CASSQEQGLLYEQYF. The DNA of the CDR3 is TGTGCCAGCAGCCAAGAACAGGGCCTACTCTACGAGCAGTACTTC.

The rearrangement links TRBV2 to TRBJ2-3; D may be TRBD1 (6 bases). The ends were cut back, 7 bases at V and 7 bases at J, with 21 bases in the middle. Germline lookup yields CDR1 SNHLY and CDR2 FYNNEI. The CDR3 covers 15 residues. The CDR3 DNA reads TGTGCCAGCAAGACAGGCAGCCCAGTCCAGAATACGCAGTATTTT. It yields the protein CASKTGSPVQNTQYF.

In this sample, this clone turned up once. The chain employs TRBV5-4 and TRBJ1-2; the match to TRBD1 covers 10 bases. This CDR3 has 15 residues. The V gene's germline CDR1 is SGHNT and CDR2 YYREEE (reference sequence). With V trimmed by 4 bases and J by 4 bases, 7 bases remained unmatched. CDR3 in amino acids: CASSERDRGLYGYTF. CDR3 in DNA: TGTGCCAGCAGCGAGCGGGACAGGGGTCTCTATGGCTACACCTTC.

V gene TRBV28 combines with J gene TRBJ2-7; TRBD1 matches at 7 bases. Losses at the gene ends were 4 bases for V and 2 bases for J; bases not matched to a gene: 8. Per germline, CDR1 MDHEN and CDR2 SYDVKM. The CDR3 is 15 amino acids. CDR3 amino acids: CASSSIRDRAYEQYF. The CDR3 DNA follows: TGTGCCAGCAGTTCAATCCGGGACAGAGCCTACGAGCAGTACTTC.

The V and J genes are TRBV18 and TRBJ1-3, with D possibly matching TRBD1 (6 bases). The CDR3 consists of 15 residues. Germline loops: CDR1 KGHSH, CDR2 LQKENI. With 3 bases removed from V and 0 bases from J, the gap between germline ends came to 9 bases. CDR3 bases: TGTGCCAGCTCACCCCAGGACAGCTCTGGAAACACCATATATTTT. It translates to CASSPQDSSGNTIYF. The full variable domain, with the rest looked up from reference TRBV18 and TRBJ1-3, is NAGVMQNPRHLVRRRGQEARLRCSPMKGHSHVYWYRQLPEEGLKFMVYLQKENIIDESGMPKERFSAEFPKEGPSILRIQQVVRGDSAAYFCASSPQDSSGNTIYFGEGSWLTVV.

This chain uses TRBV5-1 with TRBJ2-1; tentative D call: TRBD2 (6 bases). CDR3 length: 18 amino acids. The germline V and J ends were trimmed by 2 bases and 6 bases, with 24 bases remaining between them. CDR1 and CDR2 from the germline V gene are SGHRS and YFSETQ. The CDR3 DNA follows: TGCGCCAGCAGCTTATCGTACCAAAGCGGGTTACCGCGCAATGAGCAGTTCTTC. It specifies CASSLSYQSGLPRNEQFF.

The chain couples TRBV9 to TRBJ1-1; D perhaps matches TRBD1 (6 bases). CDR3 size: 14 residues. Germline lookup yields CDR1 SGDLS and CDR2 YYNGEE. V was cut by 0 bases and J by 11 bases, with 17 bases left in between. The CDR3 sequence: CASSVEGRGEPAFF. The CDR3 coding sequence is TGTGCCAGCAGCGTAGAAGGCAGGGGAGAGCCTGCTTTCTTT.

J is TRBJ1-5 and V is TRBV2; no firm D call. Germline CDR1 reads SNHLY; CDR2 reads FYNNEI. The CDR3 totals 15 residues. The germline V and J ends were trimmed by 0 bases and 6 bases, with 12 bases remaining between them. CDR3 nucleotide sequence: TGTGCCAGCAGTGAAGCGGAGAGGGTTTTTCAGCCCCAGCATTTT. Its protein is CASSEAERVFQPQHF. Full variable domain (remainder filled in from reference TRBV2 and TRBJ1-5): EPEVTQTPSHQVTQMGQEVILRCVPISNHLYFYWYRQILGQKVEFLVSFYNNEISEKSEIFDDQFSVERPDGSNFTLKIRSTKLEDSAMYFCASSEAERVFQPQHFGDGTRLSIL.

CDR3 bases: TGTGCCAGCAGCTTCGCAGGTCCCACTGAAGCTTTCTTT. Translating it yields CASSFAGPTEAFF. The chain employs TRBV5-4 and TRBJ1-1, with unresolved D. Germline CDR1 reads SGHNT; CDR2 reads YYREEE (reference sequence). Trimming shortened V by 2 bases and J by 4 bases, and 9 bases separated the two germline ends. The CDR3 is 13 amino acids.

The sample holds one count of this clone. CDR3 loop: CASSPLAGDLTGELFF. The DNA of the CDR3 is TGTGCCAGCAGCCCCCTAGCGGGAGACCTCACCGGGGAGCTGTTTTTT. J is TRBJ2-2 and V is TRBV14, with 10 bases matching TRBD2. The CDR3 extends over 16 amino acids. V dropped 4 bases and J dropped 4; count of bases not matched to a gene: 6. Germline lookup yields CDR1 SGHDN and CDR2 FVKESK. Full variable domain (rest looked up from reference TRBV14 and TRBJ2-2): EAGVTQFPSHSVIEKGQTVTLRCDPISGHDNLYWYRRVMGKEIKFLLHFVKESKQDESGMPNNRFLAERTGGTYSTLKVQPAELEDSGVYFCASSPLAGDLTGELFFGEGSRLTVL.